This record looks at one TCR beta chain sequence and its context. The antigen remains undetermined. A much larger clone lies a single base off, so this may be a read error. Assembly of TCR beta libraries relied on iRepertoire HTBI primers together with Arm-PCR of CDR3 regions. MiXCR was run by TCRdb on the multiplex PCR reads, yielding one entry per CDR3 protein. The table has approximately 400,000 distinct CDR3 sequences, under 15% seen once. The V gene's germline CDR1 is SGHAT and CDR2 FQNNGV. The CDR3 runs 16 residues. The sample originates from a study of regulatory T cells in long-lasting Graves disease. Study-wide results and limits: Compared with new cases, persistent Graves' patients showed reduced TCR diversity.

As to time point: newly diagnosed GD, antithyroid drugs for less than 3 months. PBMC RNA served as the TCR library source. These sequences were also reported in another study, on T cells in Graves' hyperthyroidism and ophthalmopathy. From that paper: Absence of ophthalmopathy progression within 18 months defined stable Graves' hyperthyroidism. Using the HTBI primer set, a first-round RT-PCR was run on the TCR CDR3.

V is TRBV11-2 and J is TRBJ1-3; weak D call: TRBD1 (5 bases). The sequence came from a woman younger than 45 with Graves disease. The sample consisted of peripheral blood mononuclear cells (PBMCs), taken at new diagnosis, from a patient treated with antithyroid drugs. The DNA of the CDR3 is TGTGCCAGCAGCTTAATGAGGGGAAGGACTGGAAACACCGTATATTTT. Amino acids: CASSLMRGRTGNTVYF.